Below, one T cell receptor beta chain is given with its context. Which antigen it targets is not known. Per-nucleotide qualities are absent, and no much larger clonotype sits a single base away. The meaning of the sample's time point label: baseline before oral tofacitinib. Peripheral blood and lesional scalp punch biopsies were obtained from patients with alopecia areata. PBMCs were isolated by density centrifugation and stained for CD3, CD4 and CD8, and CD4+ and CD8+ T cells were sorted on a FACSAria. The data stem from a study of CD8+ T cells in alopecia areata (dated by TCRdb to 2016 to 2019). Some background on the complete study: The treated patients took part in an open-label pilot trial in which moderate-to-severe alopecia areata was treated with oral tofacitinib at 5 to 10 mg twice daily. Tofacitinib was administered for 6 to 18 months, and 6 months of follow-up off drug were then conducted to assess delayed response and recurrence. In both human patients and the C3H/HeJ mouse model, the study applied high-throughput TCRbeta sequencing to look at T cell clonal expansion in alopecia areata. Scalp tissue and sorted CD4+ and CD8+ peripheral blood T cells from patchy and totalis/universalis alopecia areata patients and from healthy controls were covered by human TCRbeta sequencing. Patients on tofacitinib were biopsied at baseline and after 4 and 24 weeks of treatment, and several of the patients also had a later scalp biopsy. Clonality in the scalp was compared among normal scalp (n=4), patchy alopecia areata scalp (n=8), and alopecia totalis/universalis scalp (n=8). The RNA source kit depended on sample type: the PAXgene miRNA kit for fixed scalp, the miRNeasy kit for PBMCs, and the RNeasy kit for mouse skin. TCRbeta CDR3 regions were amplified by immunoSEQ multiplex PCR using 35 Vbeta forward and 13 Jbeta reverse primers.

The library was made by the immunoSEQ multiplex PCR assay. RNA was extracted from all samples and reverse transcribed into cDNA, which served as template for TCR sequencing. First-strand cDNA was synthesized using SuperScript III with a 2:1 mix of oligo-dT and random hexamers. A synthetic immune receptor repertoire was used to measure amplification bias, and any remaining bias was corrected computationally. The study's processing was this. Raw reads were preprocessed to remove errors, and CDR3 was defined by IMGT conventions from the conserved cysteine to phenylalanine. Clonality was computed by normalizing Shannon entropy by log2 of the number of productive unique TCRs and subtracting the result from 1. Whether each scalp clone was CD4 or CD8 was inferred by checking scalp TCRbeta sequences against the CD4 and CD8 repertoires from sorted blood. The immuneACCESS repertoire file appears here via TCRdb, limited to in-frame rearrangements. These files lack a portion of the clones; in checked studies, under half of the deficit traces to unresolved V genes, and the cause of the others is not known. V and J calls and clone size are those listed in that table; D and trimming were worked out from the DNA. Counted in this sample were some 130,000 clones; roughly 58% of them appeared once. Of the sample, about 4.9% is held by the ten largest clones.

The paper as a whole reports these results and caveats: Unlike mouse skin, where gammadelta T cells dominate, normal human skin contains resident alphabeta T cells that get sequenced too, which complicates analysis of the scalp TCR repertoire. Compared with normal scalp, lesional scalp had higher clonality and more expanded CD8+ clones, particularly in alopecia totalis/universalis, a pattern that suggests antigenic drive. TCR sequences shared between patients were less clear than in mice, possibly partly because of HLA diversity in the patient population.

The germline V gene provides CDR1 MNHEY and CDR2 SVGAGI. Trimmed from V: 4 bases; trimmed from J: 0 bases; junction bases lacking a gene match: 3. Counted from cysteine to phenylalanine, this CDR3 has 16 amino acids. Of the read, only the CDR3 DNA is kept; its 48 bases are in frame from base 1. This chain is built from TRBV6-5 and TRBJ2-1; 10 nucleotides in the junction match TRBD2. The sequencing here drew on CD4+ T cells sorted from blood, taken at week 0. The receptor comes from a human donor with alopecia areata. The base sequence is TGTGCCAGCAGTTCCTTAGCGGGGGGCTCCTACAATGAGCAGTTCTTC. The resulting protein is CASSSLAGGSYNEQFF.